In this sample, the clone carrying this T cell receptor (beta chain) turned up many times. Each TCR transcript was tagged with a 10-nucleotide random UMI during 5'RACE. TCRdb reprocessed the 5' RACE reads via MiXCR and lists one record per CDR3 protein. The sample contains around 30,000 distinct CDR3 sequences, less than 20% of which appear only once. V dropped 2 bases and J dropped 2; count of bases not matched to a gene: 6. Germline CDR1 ENHRY, CDR2 SYGVKD. CDR3 length equals 17 residues. Documented time point: technical triplicate 3. The cells used in sorted libraries, CD4+ or CD8+ T cells, numbered some 1 million. This sample is part of a study of neurological immune-mediated disorders.

Sequencing was carried out using CD4+ T cells from blood. The chain joins TRBV10-3 to TRBJ2-3, with 11 nucleotides matching TRBD2. This clonotype originated in a female donor with HTLV-1-associated myelopathy (HAM/TSP). This chain's CDR3 is CAISEGLAGGPTDTQYF. CDR3 sequence (DNA): TGTGCCATCAGTGAGGGGCTAGCGGGGGGCCCCACAGATACGCAGTATTTT.